The entry below gives a single T cell receptor beta chain sequence along with its context. Use of 60 Vbeta and 13 Jbeta primers characterized the PCR. Sequencing was performed with immunoSEQ multiplex PCR; in TCRdb, only in-frame clones are kept and a portion is missing. The repertoire holds under 250,000 clones, about 80% seen once, with 4.4% in the top ten. This record comes from a study of cytomegalovirus exposure and HLA in healthy donors. This CDR3 is built from 13 residues. Germline values: CDR1 MNHNS, CDR2 SASEGT. The ends were cut back, 10 bases at V and 4 bases at J, with 16 bases in the middle.

Sequencing was carried out using PBMCs. This clonotype was sampled from a woman under 40 in good health and CMV-seropositive. V usage is TRBV6-1 and J usage is TRBJ1-1; possibly TRBD1 for D (5 bases). This CDR3 is CATGWGRGTEAFF. The CDR3 bases are TGTGCCACCGGTTGGGGTAGGGGCACTGAAGCTTTCTTT.